Presented here are 11 T cell receptor beta chains from one specimen sequenced in a study of shared clonotypes between healthy human individuals. The naive CD8 fraction comprised CD45RO-negative cells positively selected for CCR7 and excluded terminally differentiated effector memory CD45RA+ cells. TCRdb's copy holds only in-frame clones and misses some; the assay was immunoSEQ multiplex PCR. This sample has about 2.1 million clones; approximately 92% occur once, and the top ten carry approximately 1.7%. The sample comprised naive CD8+ T cells from PBMCs. These receptors were taken from a man between 18 and 35 years old in good health. Some clones in this sample may be carry-over from other donors' samples.

This rearrangement joins TRBV11-2 to TRBJ2-7, with 10 bases that match TRBD2. The germline gives CDR1 SGHAT, CDR2 FQNNGV. This CDR3 has 15 residues. The V segment lost 5 bases and the J segment 3 bases; nucleotides outside the gene matches: 7. The CDR3 region has the DNA TGTGCCAGCAGCCTATCCCGGACTAGCGGCTACGAGCAGTACTTC. Translated, it gives CASSLSRTSGYEQYF.

This chain uses TRBV9 with TRBJ2-2; 14 positions agree with TRBD2. Trimming at V came to 3 bases and at J to 4 bases, leaving 5 bases not matched to a gene. The CDR3 is 17 residues long. Germline-derived CDR1 and CDR2 are SGDLS and YYNGEE. The CDR3 DNA reads TGTGCCAGCAGCGGGGGACTAGCGGGAGATCGCACCGGGGAGCTGTTTTTT. Its translation is CASSGGLAGDRTGELFF.

This chain joins TRBV5-6 and TRBJ2-7; TRBD1 is a possible D gene (6 bases). CDR3 length: 15 amino acids. Trimming left V 1 base short and J 3 bases short, with 14 bases between. Looked up from germline, CDR1 is SGHDT and CDR2 is YYEEEE. This chain's CDR3 is CASSLKKTGNYEQYF. Written as DNA, the CDR3 is TGTGCCAGCAGCTTGAAAAAGACAGGAAACTACGAGCAGTACTTC.

The V and J genes are TRBV25-1 and TRBJ1-2, with a possible D match to TRBD1 (5 bases). The ends were cut back, 3 bases at V and 7 bases at J, with 6 bases in the middle. Per germline, CDR1 MGHDK and CDR2 SYGVNS. CDR3 length: 11 residues. In DNA, the CDR3 is TGTGCCAGCAGTGACAGGGCTGGCTACACCTTC. The encoded protein is CASSDRAGYTF.

This chain connects TRBV7-3 to TRBJ2-1; TRBD2 aligns across 10 bases. The V segment lost 4 bases and the J segment 5 bases; nucleotides outside the gene matches: 5. The CDR3 has 15 residues. From germline, CDR1 is SGHTA and CDR2 FQGTGA. CDR3 in amino acids: CASSSLAGANNEQFF. In DNA, the CDR3 is TGTGCCAGCAGCTCCCTAGCGGGAGCCAACAATGAGCAGTTCTTC.

Points on this clone: Other DNA sequences of this sample code for an identical CDR3. V gene TRBV18 combines with J gene TRBJ2-1; 8 bases match TRBD1. Germline V gene sequence: CDR1 KGHSH, CDR2 LQKENI. The CDR3 contains 15 residues. Unmatched junction bases numbered 0, after V lost 2 bases and J lost 0 bases. This chain's CDR3 is CASSPDRGSYNEQFF. CDR3 coding DNA: TGTGCCAGCTCACCAGACAGGGGCTCCTACAATGAGCAGTTCTTC.

The chain links TRBV29-1 to TRBJ2-1; a weak D match, TRBD2 (6 bases). Germline loops: CDR1 SQVTM, CDR2 ANQGSEA. Trimming stripped 6 bases from V and 9 bases from J, with 18 bases between. The CDR3 loop spans 13 amino acids. The CDR3 nucleotides are TGCAGCGTCAAAAGCGGGCTCAACAGTGAGCAGTTCTTC. This sequence encodes CSVKSGLNSEQFF.

This clone was recorded once. The rearrangement joins TRBV9 to TRBJ1-1; 8 positions agree with TRBD1. CDR1 and CDR2 from the germline V gene are SGDLS and YYNGEE. The CDR3 length is 15 residues. Trimming cost V 4 bases and J 4 bases; bases outside gene matches: 9. CDR3 sequence reads: CASSPRRGTGTEAFF. The CDR3 nucleotides are TGTGCCAGCAGCCCTCGGAGGGGGACAGGCACTGAAGCTTTCTTT. Full variable domain (remainder filled in from reference TRBV9 and TRBJ1-1): DSGVTQTPKHLITATGQRVTLRCSPRSGDLSVYWYQQSLDQGLQFLIQYYNGEERAKGNILERFSAQQFPDLHSELNLSSLELGDSALYFCASSPRRGTGTEAFFGQGTRLTVV.

There are a few counts of this clone. J is TRBJ1-5 and V is TRBV28; TRBD1 matches at 8 bases. Unmatched junction bases numbered 7, after V lost 6 bases and J lost 6 bases. The length of the CDR3 is 14 residues. CDR1 and CDR2 (germline): MDHEN, SYDVKM. The CDR3 DNA reads as TGTGCCAGCAGGACGGACCAGGGGGCTCAGCCCCAGCATTTT. Amino acid sequence: CASRTDQGAQPQHF.

The chain employs TRBV27 and TRBJ2-2, with D possibly being TRBD1 (5 bases). V dropped 5 bases and J dropped 4 bases, with 26 bases sitting between them. The germline V gene has CDR1 MNHEY and CDR2 SMNVEV (reference sequence). The CDR3 has 19 residues. Here the CDR3 reads CASSLLALTAGKTTGELFF. The CDR3 region has the DNA TGTGCCAGCAGTCTTCTCGCCCTTACGGCAGGGAAGACCACCGGGGAGCTGTTTTTT.

The chain links TRBV29-1 to TRBJ2-7; D is undetermined. The germline CDR1 and CDR2 sequences are SQVTM and ANQGSEA. V gave up 4 bases and J gave up 5 bases, with 12 bases separating them. The CDR3 has 12 residues. CDR3 sequence: CSVVVFINEQYF. CDR3 coding DNA: TGCAGCGTTGTGGTGTTTATCAACGAGCAGTACTTC.